This T cell receptor beta chain appears in the sequencing data of a study of cytomegalovirus exposure and HLA in healthy donors. Turning to the study itself: Among 150 million to 200 million T cells, an earlier analysis found approximately 110 million unique TCR beta sequences. Whole-study results and caveats: Most TCRs appeared rarely, but some public TCRs recurred in many donors. Earlier results showed most TCR beta V segments being productive about 90% or about 30% of the time.

To note about this clone: Its specificity is not known.

Healthy bone marrow donors made up the donor group. Germline V gives CDR1 SQVTM, CDR2 ANQGSEA. V was trimmed by 3 bases and J by 2 bases, leaving 11 bases between them. The CDR3 spans 14 residues. The PCR contained 60 Vbeta and 13 Jbeta primers. Only in-frame clones appear in the TCRdb table, and some are missing; sequencing was by immunoSEQ multiplex PCR. This table has around 130,000 clones, around four fifths appearing once. J is TRBJ1-3 and V is TRBV29-1; the D gene is possibly TRBD1 (5 bases). This clonotype originated in a man aged 25 to 45 in good health and CMV-seronegative. Sequenced sample: PBMCs. CDR3 in amino acids: CSVDQGGTGNTIYF. CDR3 in DNA: TGCAGCGTTGATCAGGGAGGGACTGGAAACACCATATATTTT.